This T cell receptor (beta chain) was identified in a study of blood T cell repertoires in COVID-19. Study in general: Researchers got acute and convalescent COVID-19 samples from the United States, Italy and Spain. The analysed material was cDNA or gDNA that came from T cells, B-cell-depleted T cells, or PBMCs.

Study processing details: Amplification from reference gene primers served as the basis for estimated nucleated cell counts. Clones were read by immunoSEQ multiplex PCR, and TCRdb kept only the in-frame ones, dropping some. V and J calls plus clone size are reproduced from that table; the DNA served to infer D and trimming. The data show tens of thousands of clones, 87% seen once. V lost 4 bases, J lost 7 bases, and 16 bases lay in between. The CDR3 contains 14 residues. From germline, CDR1 is GTSNPN and CDR2 SVGIG (reference sequence). The sequenced sample was peripheral blood. This sequence joins TRBV30 and TRBJ1-4; the D gene is possibly TRBD1 (5 bases). The sequence was obtained from a human donor with active COVID-19. The donor label of this sample is uncertain. The CDR3 coding sequence is TGTGCCTGGACCCTTCGGGGGGGGATTGAAAAACTGTTTTTT. This gives the protein CAWTLRGGIEKLFF.